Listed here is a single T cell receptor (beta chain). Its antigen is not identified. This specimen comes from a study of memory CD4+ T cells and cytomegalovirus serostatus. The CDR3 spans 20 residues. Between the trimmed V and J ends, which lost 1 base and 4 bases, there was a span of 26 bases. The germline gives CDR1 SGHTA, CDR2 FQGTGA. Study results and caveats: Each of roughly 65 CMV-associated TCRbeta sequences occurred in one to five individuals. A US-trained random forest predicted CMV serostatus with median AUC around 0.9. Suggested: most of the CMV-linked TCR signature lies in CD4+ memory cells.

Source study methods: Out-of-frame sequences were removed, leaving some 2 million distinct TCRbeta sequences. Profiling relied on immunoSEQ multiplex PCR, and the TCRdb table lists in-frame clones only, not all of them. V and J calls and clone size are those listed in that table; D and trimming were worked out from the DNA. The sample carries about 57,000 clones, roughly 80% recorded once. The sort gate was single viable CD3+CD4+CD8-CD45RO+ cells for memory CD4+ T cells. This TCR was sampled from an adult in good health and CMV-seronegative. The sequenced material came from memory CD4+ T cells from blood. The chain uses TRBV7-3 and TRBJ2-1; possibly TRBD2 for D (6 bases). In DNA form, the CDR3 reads TGTGCCAGCAGCTTAAATCCCCGGAGGAACGGGAGAGGGGCGTACAATGAGCAGTTCTTC. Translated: CASSLNPRRNGRGAYNEQFF.